This T cell receptor beta chain was captured in a study of response to subunit inactivated influenza vaccine. CDR1 and CDR2 from the germline V gene are SGHVS and FQNEAQ. Trimming took 5 bases from V and 8 from J, leaving 13 bases between them. CDR3 size: 13 residues. MiXCR was run by TCRdb on the RT-PCR reads, yielding one entry per CDR3 protein. Of around 850,000 distinct CDR3 sequences listed, 15% to 20% are singletons. This TCR was sampled from a man aged 50 to 60 who received an inactivated influenza vaccine. The chain recombines TRBV7-8 with TRBJ2-1, with no clear D. The sample here was PBMCs from blood, taken more than 4 days after vaccination. CDR3: CASSLFIGDEQFF. CDR3 DNA: TGTGCCAGCAGCCTGTTCATTGGGGATGAGCAGTTCTTC.